This entry lists 2 T cell receptor beta chains sequenced from one sample in a study of blood T cells in healthy people across ages. It was with a sample-barcoded 5' primer and a J-beta primer mix that a second PCR of roughly 7 to 12 cycles was run. TCRdb used MiXCR to reprocess the 5' RACE reads, holding one entry per CDR3 protein. Here the sample spans roughly 680,000 distinct CDR3 sequences, under 65% being singletons. The sequencing sample was made of blood. Source of these receptors: a woman older than 75 in good health.

The chain has TRBV28 and TRBJ2-3; maybe TRBD1 (6 bases). Looked up from germline, CDR1 is MDHEN and CDR2 is SYDVKM. The CDR3 loop spans 12 amino acids. This chain's CDR3 is CAIGQRTDTQYF. The CDR3 nucleotides are TGTGCGATCGGACAGCGCACAGATACGCAGTATTTT. Supplemented by reference TRBV28 and TRBJ2-3, the full variable domain reads DVKVTQSSRYLVKRTGEKVFLECVQDMDHENMFWYRQDPGLGLRLIYFSYDVKMKEKGDIPEGYSVSREKKERFSLILESASTNQTSMYLCAIGQRTDTQYFGPGTRLTVL.

This clonotype occurred a few times. The CDR3 sequence: CASSYPQEGRRWGYTF. Here the CDR3 DNA reads TGTGCCAGCAGTTACCCACAGGAGGGCCGGAGGTGGGGCTACACCTTC. The chain combines TRBV6-6 with TRBJ1-2, with D possibly being TRBD1 (5 bases). This CDR3 comprises 16 residues. Germline CDR1 reads MNHNY; CDR2 reads SVGAGI (reference sequence). The V gene lost 2 bases and the J gene lost 8 bases, with 21 bases spanning the gap.